One and the same sample provided the 14 T cell receptor beta chains below, sequenced in a study of tumor and adjacent non-tumor tissue in lung cancer. Three rounds of nested PCR, following a modified ARM-PCR protocol, produced the TCRbeta library. Via MiXCR, TCRdb re-called the multiplex PCR reads, giving one row per CDR3 protein. In the table there are fewer than 120,000 distinct CDR3 sequences, 84% of which are singletons. The template was RNA from unsorted bulk tissue. The source material was lung tumor tissue. Receptor source: a man between 65 and 79 years old with non-small cell lung cancer.

This clonotype has only a few counts. The junction and the germline gene differ at one end; a read error may be behind it. The chain combines TRBV29-1 with TRBJ1-2, with 8 positions matching TRBD1. Looked up from germline, CDR1 is SQVTM and CDR2 is ANQGSEA. This CDR3 has 11 residues. The CDR3 is CSGEQGVGYIF. The CDR3 DNA reads as TGCAGCGGGGAACAGGGGGTTGGCTACATCTTC.

Details on this clonotype: A read error may explain this, as a much larger clone is one base away. V and J are TRBV7-9 and TRBJ1-2; 9 bases agree with TRBD1. The CDR3 runs 14 residues. Germline lookup yields CDR1 SEHNR and CDR2 FQNEAQ (reference sequence). J lost 3 bases, V lost 1 base, and 0 bases had no gene match. In DNA, the CDR3 is TGTGCCAGCAGCTTAGGGACAGGGGACTATGGCTACACCTTC. It is translated as CASSLGTGDYGYTF.

As for this clonotype: A much larger clone differs by one base, so this may be a read error. The gene calls are TRBV5-1 and TRBJ2-2; 7 nucleotides match TRBD1. Germline V gene sequence: CDR1 SGHRS, CDR2 YFSETQ. V dropped 0 bases and J dropped 8; count of bases not matched to a gene: 7. The CDR3 length is 15 residues. CDR3 amino acids: CASSLVKGDSGELFF. CDR3 bases: TGCGCCAGCAGCTTGGTTAAAGGGGACAGTGGGGAGCTGTTTTTT.

The genes are TRBV10-3 and TRBJ2-1, with a tentative D call TRBD2 (5 bases). Germline V gives CDR1 ENHRY, CDR2 SYGVKD. The ends were cut back, 8 bases at V and 6 bases at J, with 14 bases in the middle. The CDR3 is 13 amino acids. The CDR3 reads CAIVSSRINEQFF. The CDR3 nucleotides read TGTGCCATCGTGTCTAGCCGGATCAATGAGCAGTTCTTC.

In regard to this clonotype: This may be a read error, as it is one base from a much larger clone. The J gene is TRBJ2-1, the V gene TRBV20-1, with a tentative D call TRBD2 (5 bases). CDR3 size: 15 residues. Germline V gene data show CDR1 as DFQATT and CDR2 as SNEGSKA (reference sequence). The CDR3 nucleotides are TGCAGTGCTAGAGGGGGTAGCGTCTCCAACAATGAGCTGTTCTTC. It translates to CSARGGSVSNNELFF.

About this clonotype: One end of the junction fails to match germline, which may point to a read error. The chain joins TRBV13 to TRBJ1-6; D is perhaps TRBD1 (6 bases). The CDR3 is 14 residues long. CDR1 and CDR2 from the germline V gene are PRHDT and FYEKMQ (reference sequence). The CDR3 DNA reads as TGTGCCAGCAGCCCGACAGGAGAAAATTCACCCCTCCAATTT. It is translated as CASSPTGENSPLQF.

This clonotype was recorded only once. J is TRBJ1-1 and V is TRBV6-5, with D unclear. From germline, CDR1 is MNHEY and CDR2 SVGAGI. Deletions cut 6 bases from V and 4 bases from J, with 30 bases between. The CDR3 runs to 19 residues. The CDR3 DNA reads as TGTGCCAGCAGATACCACTCGAGGGTACCCTCTTCCGCGATCACTGAAGCTTTCTTT. Translating gives CASRYHSRVPSSAITEAFF.

Of note for this clonotype: The junction differs from germline at one of its ends, possibly a read error. Here the CDR3 DNA reads TGTGTCAGCTGTTACTCGGTACAGGGGTACAATGAGCAGTTCTTC. It is translated as CVSCYSVQGYNEQFF. The genes are TRBV6-5 and TRBJ2-1; TRBD1 matches at 7 bases. Per the germline V gene, CDR1 is MNHEY and CDR2 is SVGAGI. The CDR3 runs to 15 residues.

This clonotype was detected once. The junction differs from germline at one of its ends, possibly a read error. The J gene is TRBJ2-5, the V gene TRBV29-1, with D perhaps matching TRBD1 (5 bases). Looked up from germline, CDR1 is SQVTM and CDR2 is ANQGSEA. The CDR3 length is 13 residues. As DNA, the CDR3 is TGCAGCGCGGTCGACAGCTTCCAAGCGACCCAGTACTTC. This encodes CSAVDSFQATQYF.

On this clonotype itself: It may be a read error: a sequence one base away is much more abundant. The chain has TRBV28 and TRBJ2-2; 8 nucleotides align to TRBD2. The length of the CDR3 is 17 residues. Germline values: CDR1 MDHEN, CDR2 SYDVKM. For the CDR3, the DNA is TGTGCCAGCAGTTTGAGGGCGGGAGGCGTTGGCACCGTGGAGCTGTTTTTT. It codes for CASSLRAGGVGTVELFF.

In the case of this clonotype: The junction differs from germline at one of its ends, possibly a read error. The genes are TRBV7-8 and TRBJ1-5; maybe TRBD1 (5 bases). The DNA end lines up better with TRBJ2-3; the J call may be wrong. The germline gives CDR1 SGHVS, CDR2 FQNEAQ. The CDR3 spans 13 residues. The CDR3 region is CARSLRGNQPQYF. The CDR3 nucleotides read TGTGCCAGGAGCTTAAGGGGTAATCAGCCCCAGTATTTT.

In the case of this clonotype: Without the conserved terminal phenylalanine or tryptophan, this CDR3 likely stems from a read error. The CDR3 is CVSSATGTGVFGNIQYL. CDR3 DNA: TGTGTCAGCAGCGCTACCGGGACAGGTGTCTTTGGAAACATTCAGTACTTA. The rearrangement joins TRBV5-6 to TRBJ2-4; 8 bases are shared with TRBD1. This CDR3 is 17 amino acids long. Germline CDR1 and CDR2: SGHDT and YYEEEE.

To note about this clonotype: The junction departs from germline at one end; a sequencing error may be responsible. J is TRBJ2-2 and V is TRBV6-2 or TRBV6-3; 11 bases match TRBD1. This CDR3 region has 16 residues. Germline CDR1 reads MNHEY; CDR2 reads SVGEGT. This CDR3 is CATSYGQGAVTGELFF. CDR3 bases: TGTGCCACCAGTTATGGACAGGGGGCAGTCACCGGGGAGCTGTTTTTT.

As to this clonotype: Germline is not matched at one junction end, which may reflect a read error. CDR3 in amino acids: CASSVKWGGTEHFF. CDR3 DNA sequence: TGTGCCAGCAGCGTCAAGTGGGGTGGCACTGAACATTTCTTC. V usage is TRBV11-2 and J usage is TRBJ1-1; D call uncertain. The CDR3 covers 14 residues. From germline, CDR1 is SGHAT and CDR2 FQNNGV.